Listed below are T cell receptor beta chains from one sample, sequenced in a study of blood T cell repertoires in COVID-19. Repertoires were generated with immunoSEQ multiplex PCR, while TCRdb's copy carries only in-frame clones and drops some. The table includes under 150,000 clones, 90% detected once. Sequenced material: peripheral blood. These TCRs come from a man in his forties or fifties with active COVID-19. CDR3s include the opening cysteine and the closing phenylalanine or tryptophan. Each record gives: V gene, J gene, clone size, D gene, CDR3 protein, CDR3 DNA. A D gene is named only where the DNA matches it firmly. Clone size, where shown, is once, few, many, or a class for clones that have expanded.

TRBV27,TRBJ1-4,NA,NA,CASSSDRGNEKLFF,TGTGCCAGCAGTTCGGACAGAGGTAATGAAAAACTGTTTTTT
TRBV5-6,TRBJ2-1,NA,NA,CASSLRGLGNEQFF,TGTGCCAGCAGCTTAAGGGGCCTGGGCAATGAGCAGTTCTTC
TRBV5-1,TRBJ2-3,once,TRBD2,CASSPWTSGTTDTQYF,TGCGCCAGCAGCCCCTGGACTAGCGGGACCACAGATACGCAGTATTTT
TRBV6-5,TRBJ1-3,NA,NA,CASRNRVSGNTIYF,TGTGCCAGCAGGAACAGGGTCTCTGGAAACACCATATATTTT
TRBV3-1/TRBV3-2,TRBJ2-2,NA,TRBD2,CASSQEGLAGGTGELFF,TGTGCCAGCAGCCAAGAGGGACTAGCGGGAGGAACCGGGGAGCTGTTTTTT
TRBV2,TRBJ1-5,once,NA,CASSEKTLSNQPQHF,TGTGCCAGCAGTGAAAAGACTCTTAGCAATCAGCCCCAGCATTTT
TRBV6-5,TRBJ2-4,NA,NA,CATGRENIQYF,TGTGCCACAGGTAGAGAAAACATTCAGTACTTC
TRBV7-9,TRBJ2-1,NA,NA,CASSLAGEDEQFF,TGTGCCAGCAGCTTAGCGGGTGAGGATGAGCAGTTCTTC
TRBV28,TRBJ1-2,NA,TRBD1,CASSPGQVNYGYTF,TGTGCCAGCAGTCCGGGACAGGTTAACTATGGCTACACCTTC
TRBV19,TRBJ2-2,NA,NA,CASSIWRERGTGELFF,TGTGCCAGTAGTATATGGAGGGAAAGGGGCACCGGGGAGCTGTTTTTT
TRBV7-8,TRBJ2-5,NA,TRBD2,CASSAGARETQYF,TGTGCCAGCAGCGCGGGAGCGCGAGAGACCCAGTACTTC
TRBV5-1,TRBJ2-1,NA,NA,CASSLSGSYEQFF,TGCGCCAGCAGCTTGTCGGGGTCCTATGAGCAGTTCTTC
TRBV7-9,TRBJ1-4,few,NA,CASSHSTGTFSEKLFF,TGTGCCAGCAGCCATTCTACAGGGACGTTCTCTGAAAAACTGTTTTTT
TRBV29-1,TRBJ1-4,NA,TRBD1,CSASPGTGGDEKLFF,TGCAGCGCCAGTCCCGGGACAGGGGGCGATGAAAAACTGTTTTTT
TRBV7-9,TRBJ1-2,NA,NA,CASSLPEGGLTF,TGTGCCAGCAGCTTACCAGAAGGAGGGCTCACCTTC
TRBV30,TRBJ1-5,NA,TRBD1,CAWSGRQGARNQPQHF,TGTGCCTGGAGTGGTCGACAGGGGGCCCGCAATCAGCCCCAGCATTTT
TRBV5-4,TRBJ2-1,NA,NA,CASRPGRGGNEQFF,TGTGCCAGCAGGCCCGGAAGAGGCGGTAATGAGCAGTTCTTC
TRBV27,TRBJ2-2,NA,TRBD1,CASSLGQGAVTGELFF,TGTGCCAGCAGCCTGGGACAGGGGGCTGTCACCGGGGAGCTGTTTTTT
TRBV20-1,TRBJ1-4,NA,NA,CSASTGGRRWEKLFF,TGCAGTGCTAGTACCGGGGGGCGCAGGTGGGAAAAACTGTTTTTT
TRBV19,TRBJ1-1,NA,TRBD1,CASGRDRRMNTEAFF,TGTGCCAGTGGCCGGGACAGGAGGATGAACACTGAAGCTTTCTTT
TRBV11-2,TRBJ2-5,NA,TRBD2,CASSPGQGATSGRAKYF,TGTGCCAGCAGCCCAGGACAGGGGGCGACTAGCGGGAGGGCCAAGTACTTC
TRBV28,TRBJ2-5,few,TRBD2,CASSAVLAGDQETQYF,TGTGCCAGCAGTGCCGTACTAGCGGGGGACCAAGAGACCCAGTACTTC
TRBV7-9,TRBJ2-1,NA,NA,CASSAPGLYNEQFF,TGTGCCAGCAGCGCTCCGGGACTTTACAATGAGCAGTTCTTC
TRBV3-1/TRBV3-2,TRBJ1-3,NA,NA,CASTEGLRPGLLADTIYF,TGTGCCAGCACCGAAGGGCTTAGACCAGGACTTCTGGCGGACACCATATATTTT
TRBV5-1,TRBJ2-3,NA,NA,CASSLEGPRGTDTQYF,TGCGCCAGCAGCTTGGAGGGGCCTCGGGGCACAGATACGCAGTATTTT
TRBV6-2/TRBV6-3,TRBJ2-5,NA,TRBD2,CASSYSRGAGDQETQYF,TGTGCCAGCAGTTACTCTAGAGGAGCGGGGGACCAAGAGACCCAGTACTTC
TRBV4-1,TRBJ1-1,NA,TRBD1,CASSKSSSGTGGLTAEAFF,TGCGCCAGCAGCAAGAGTAGCTCCGGGACAGGGGGTCTGACCGCTGAAGCTTTCTTT
TRBV12-3/TRBV12-4,TRBJ1-1,NA,NA,CASSLGPVTEAFF,TGTGCCAGCAGTTTAGGGCCAGTAACTGAAGCTTTCTTT
TRBV6-5,TRBJ2-6,NA,NA,CASSYGGYLRGNVLTF,TGTGCCAGCAGTTACGGGGGGTACCTTCGTGGCAACGTCCTGACTTTC
TRBV5-1,TRBJ2-1,NA,TRBD2,CASSLVAGGPNEQFF,TGCGCCAGCAGCTTGGTAGCGGGGGGACCCAATGAGCAGTTCTTC
TRBV27,TRBJ2-3,NA,NA,CASSLAGAGDTQYF,TGTGCCAGCAGTTTAGCGGGGGCGGGAGATACGCAGTATTTT
TRBV7-2,TRBJ1-1,NA,NA,CASSLSRGSGTEAFF,TGTGCCAGCAGCTTATCGAGAGGGAGCGGGACTGAAGCTTTCTTT
TRBV6-5,TRBJ2-1,NA,TRBD2,CASSHLAGGYNEQFF,TGTGCCAGCAGTCACCTAGCGGGGGGCTACAATGAGCAGTTCTTC
TRBV29-1,TRBJ1-2,NA,TRBD1,CSVGTGTGNYGYTF,TGCAGCGTTGGTACCGGGACAGGGAACTATGGCTACACCTTC
TRBV18,TRBJ1-1,NA,TRBD1,CASSSGTGAEAFF,TGTGCCAGCTCAAGCGGGACAGGGGCTGAAGCTTTCTTT
TRBV12-1,TRBJ2-7,few,NA,CASSFGAPQGQVDYEQYF,TGTGCCAGCAGCTTTGGCGCACCCCAAGGACAGGTGGACTACGAGCAGTACTTC
TRBV25-1,TRBJ1-6,NA,TRBD1,CARPDRTGGGNSPLHF,TGTGCCAGGCCTGACAGGACAGGGGGGGGAAATTCACCCCTCCACTTT
TRBV12-3/TRBV12-4,TRBJ1-1,NA,NA,CASNRRGFPEAFF,TGTGCCAGTAATCGAAGGGGTTTCCCTGAAGCTTTCTTT
TRBV19,TRBJ2-7,NA,TRBD1,CASSTLTGNPEQYF,TGTGCCAGTAGTACCTTGACAGGGAATCCCGAGCAGTACTTC
TRBV11-2,TRBJ2-1,NA,NA,CASSPGASSYNEQFF,TGTGCCAGCAGCCCCGGAGCAAGCTCCTACAATGAGCAGTTCTTC
TRBV19,TRBJ2-6,NA,TRBD1,CASTEGTGVSGANVLTF,TGTGCCAGTACCGAGGGGACAGGGGTTTCTGGGGCCAACGTCCTGACTTTC
TRBV30,TRBJ2-2,NA,NA,CAWSVLGRTGELFF,TGTGCCTGGAGTGTACTAGGGCGAACCGGGGAGCTGTTTTTT
TRBV19,TRBJ1-2,NA,TRBD1,CASTEGALGYSGYTF,TGTGCCAGTACAGAGGGGGCCCTGGGGTATTCTGGCTACACCTTC
TRBV18,TRBJ2-5,NA,NA,CASSYRGRETQYF,TGTGCCAGCTCGTACCGGGGGAGGGAGACCCAGTACTTC
TRBV7-9,TRBJ1-4,NA,NA,CASSLASVPNEKLFF,TGTGCCAGCAGCTTAGCTTCAGTCCCCAATGAAAAACTGTTTTTT
TRBV19,TRBJ2-6,NA,NA,CASTLSFGANVLTF,TGTGCCAGTACCCTATCCTTTGGGGCCAACGTCCTGACTTTC
TRBV24-1,TRBJ2-1,NA,TRBD2,CATSDAGTSGYNEQFF,TGTGCCACCAGTGATGCCGGGACTAGCGGCTACAATGAGCAGTTCTTC
TRBV3-1/TRBV3-2,TRBJ1-6,NA,NA,CASSSTVSPLHF,TGTGCCAGCAGCTCGACAGTTTCACCCCTCCACTTT
TRBV5-4,TRBJ1-1,NA,NA,CASMGEMNTEAFF,TGTGCCAGCATGGGAGAAATGAACACTGAAGCTTTCTTT
TRBV7-8,TRBJ1-1,NA,NA,CASSLGGPNTEAFF,TGTGCCAGCAGCTTGGGAGGGCCGAACACTGAAGCTTTCTTT
TRBV6-5,TRBJ1-5,NA,NA,CASRGAGNQPQHF,TGTGCCAGCAGAGGGGCAGGCAATCAGCCCCAGCATTTT
TRBV5-1,TRBJ1-6,NA,NA,CASSHGMGPLHF,TGCGCCAGCAGCCACGGGATGGGGCCCCTCCACTTT
TRBV2,TRBJ2-6,NA,NA,CASTESFSGANVLTF,TGTGCCAGCACCGAGAGTTTCTCTGGGGCCAACGTCCTGACTTTC
TRBV7-9,TRBJ2-1,NA,TRBD1,CASSLSSWAGGYNEQFF,TGTGCCAGCAGCCTTAGTTCCTGGGCAGGGGGCTACAATGAGCAGTTCTTC
TRBV6-6,TRBJ2-1,NA,NA,CASSPNRDWGDEQFF,TGTGCCAGCAGTCCGAACCGGGACTGGGGAGATGAGCAGTTCTTC